The clone carrying this T cell receptor (beta chain) has just a few counts. The data belong to a study of cytomegalovirus exposure and HLA in healthy donors. The PCR had 60 Vbeta and 13 Jbeta primers. The method was immunoSEQ multiplex PCR; TCRdb's version includes in-frame clones alone and lacks a portion of them. The sample yields approximately 190,000 clones, approximately 11% seen once. Germline V gives CDR1 SQVTM, CDR2 ANQGSEA. Unmatched junction bases numbered 9, after V lost 3 bases and J lost 4 bases. The CDR3 length is 16 residues. Input material: PBMCs. The source is a man in his fifties or sixties in good health and CMV-seropositive. The chain recombines TRBV29-1 with TRBJ2-3; 11 bases map to TRBD2. The CDR3 spells CSVDAPLAGGADTQYF. Written as DNA, the CDR3 is TGCAGCGTTGACGCCCCCCTAGCGGGGGGCGCAGATACGCAGTATTTT.